The 30 T cell receptor beta chains listed next were all sequenced from one sample in a study of PD-1 blockade in mismatch repair-deficient tumors. Data came from immunoSEQ multiplex PCR; TCRdb stores just in-frame clones and leaves some out. The sample lists tens of thousands of clones, about 88% occurring once. The starting material was PBMCs, obtained before pembrolizumab treatment. These TCRs come from an adult with mismatch repair-deficient cancer.

This clone was seen more than once but under ten times. The chain combines TRBV4-2 with TRBJ2-7; TRBD1 might be the D (5 bases). The CDR3 is made up of 16 amino acids. The V gene lost 0 bases and the J gene lost 6 bases, with 18 bases spanning the gap. The germline gives CDR1 LGHNA, CDR2 YNFKEQ. The CDR3, as DNA: TGTGCCAGCAGCCAAGATTTCATTGGCGGACAAGGCGAGCAGTACTTC. This sequence encodes CASSQDFIGGQGEQYF.

The chain uses TRBV4-2 and TRBJ2-7, with 7 bases lining up with TRBD2. Germline assignment: CDR1 LGHNA and CDR2 YNFKEQ. The CDR3 has 16 residues. J was trimmed by 0 bases and V by 1 base; bases with no gene match: 6. CDR3 DNA: TGTGCCAGCAGCCAAGTACTAGCGAGGAGCTCCTACGAGCAGTACTTC. Its protein is CASSQVLARSSYEQYF.

V usage is TRBV6-1 and J usage is TRBJ2-7; TRBD2 might be the D (5 bases). The CDR3 has 14 residues. Between the trimmed V and J ends, which lost 7 bases and 0 bases, there was a span of 13 bases. The germline V gene has CDR1 MNHNS and CDR2 SASEGT. CDR3 protein: CASTGKRNSYEQYF. Written as DNA, the CDR3 is TGTGCCAGCACCGGAAAGCGGAACTCCTACGAGCAGTACTTC.

This clone has only one observation. V usage is TRBV7-3 and J usage is TRBJ2-3, with a tentative D call TRBD2 (7 bases). V was clipped by 3 bases and J by 6 bases, with 16 bases between them. Germline V gene sequence: CDR1 SGHTA, CDR2 FQGTGA. CDR3 length equals 15 residues. CDR3 coding DNA: TGTGCCAGCAGCTTCCTGGGGGGGGACACGGATACGCAGTATTTT. It specifies CASSFLGGDTDTQYF.

This clone was found once. The chain recombines TRBV5-4 with TRBJ2-1, with D unclear. V was shortened by 0 bases and J by 6 bases, with 13 bases between the two germline ends. Germline-derived CDR1 and CDR2 are SGHNT and YYREEE (reference sequence). The CDR3 is made up of 15 amino acids. This chain's CDR3 is CASSLGPTSANEQFF. As DNA, the CDR3 is TGTGCCAGCAGCTTGGGACCCACAAGCGCCAATGAGCAGTTCTTC.

The chain uses TRBV30 and TRBJ2-3; D uncertain. CDR1 is GTSNPN, CDR2 SVGIG, per germline (reference sequence). The V end was cut by 1 base, the J end by 0 bases, with 20 bases between. This CDR3 comprises 18 residues. CDR3 loop: CAWSEVISWQASTDTQYF. As DNA, the CDR3 is TGTGCCTGGAGTGAAGTGATTAGTTGGCAGGCAAGCACAGATACGCAGTATTTT.

The chain joins TRBV7-3 to TRBJ2-3; 10 bases are a match to TRBD1. Trimming cost V 5 bases and J 3 bases; bases outside gene matches: 2. The CDR3 is 14 residues long. Looked up from germline, CDR1 is SGHTA and CDR2 is FQGTGA. CDR3 sequence: CASSQGQGTDTQYF. DNA of the CDR3: TGTGCCAGCAGCCAGGGACAGGGGACAGATACGCAGTATTTT.

The chain links TRBV27 to TRBJ2-1; the D gene is possibly TRBD2 (5 bases). The CDR3 length is 13 residues. CDR1 and CDR2 from the germline V gene are MNHEY and SMNVEV (reference sequence). V lost 6 bases and J 7 bases, leaving 13 bases between the germline ends. The CDR3 protein is CASSLSGDNEQFF. As DNA, the CDR3 is TGTGCCAGCAGCTTGAGCGGTGATAATGAGCAGTTCTTC.

The chain recombines TRBV4-2 with TRBJ1-4; D possibly corresponds to TRBD1 (5 bases). The CDR3 loop spans 16 amino acids. Between the trimmed V and J ends, which lost 0 bases and 3 bases, there was a span of 11 bases. Germline V gene sequence: CDR1 LGHNA, CDR2 YNFKEQ. The CDR3 loop is CASSQEDQGANEKLFF. The DNA of the CDR3 is TGTGCCAGCAGCCAAGAAGATCAGGGCGCTAATGAAAAACTGTTTTTT.

The V and J genes are TRBV30 and TRBJ1-6; D remains ambiguous. V gave up 1 base and J gave up 11 bases, with 9 bases separating them. Germline V gene data show CDR1 as GTSNPN and CDR2 as SVGIG (reference sequence). There are 12 residues in the CDR3. The CDR3 region is CAWSDSPAPLHF. The CDR3 DNA sequence: TGTGCCTGGAGTGACTCCCCCGCACCCCTCCACTTT.

This clone was detected only a few times. The chain recombines TRBV9 with TRBJ2-7, with TRBD1 as a possible D gene (6 bases). The CDR3 loop spans 14 amino acids. Germline loops: CDR1 SGDLS, CDR2 YYNGEE. V lost 0 bases and J lost 3, with 10 bases in between. CDR3 sequence (DNA): TGTGCCAGCAGCGTAGGGCAGGGGAACTACGAGCAGTACTTC. Translated: CASSVGQGNYEQYF.

The chain carries TRBV4-1 and TRBJ2-1; 8 bases fit TRBD2. From germline, CDR1 is MGHRA and CDR2 YSYEKL. The V segment lost 0 bases and the J segment 6 bases; nucleotides outside the gene matches: 4. The CDR3 runs to 15 residues. The CDR3 spells CASSQEPGRVNEQFF. The CDR3 DNA is TGCGCCAGCAGCCAAGAGCCCGGGAGGGTCAATGAGCAGTTCTTC.

The chain recombines TRBV21-1 with TRBJ2-4; the listed D gene, TRBD2, was not tested against the DNA. TRBV21-1 is a listed pseudogene. The CDR3 consists of 16 residues. Written as DNA, the CDR3 is TGTGCCAGCAGAGCTAGCGGGAGGAACTTCAAAAACATTCAGTACTTC. Encoded protein: CASRASGRNFKNIQYF.

This clone was seen a single time. The CDR3 region is CASSLDGQSNTGELFF. The CDR3 bases are TGTGCCAGCAGCTTAGACGGACAGTCGAACACCGGGGAGCTGTTTTTT. The V call is TRBV7-3, the J call TRBJ2-2; a possible D gene is TRBD1 (6 bases). Per the germline V gene, CDR1 is SGHTA and CDR2 is FQGTGA. Trimming took 2 bases from V and 0 from J, leaving 10 bases between them. This CDR3 spans 16 amino acids.

The V call is TRBV5-1, the J call TRBJ1-4, with TRBD1 matching 8 bases. V dropped 2 bases and J dropped 4; count of bases not matched to a gene: 7. The CDR3 has 16 residues. In germline, CDR1 is SGHRS, CDR2 YFSETQ. The CDR3 nucleotides are TGCGCCAGCAGCTTCTCCCCGGGACAGGATAATGAAAAACTGTTTTTT. Encoded protein: CASSFSPGQDNEKLFF.

The rearrangement joins TRBV27 to TRBJ1-1; 11 nucleotides agree with TRBD1. The junction had 4 bases not matched to a gene; V was cut back by 3 bases and J by 4 bases. CDR1 MNHEY and CDR2 SMNVEV come from the germline V gene (reference sequence). The CDR3 has 15 residues. Here the CDR3 DNA reads TGTGCCAGCAGTTTTGGGACAGGGGGGCGCACTGAAGCTTTCTTT. This codes for CASSFGTGGRTEAFF.

This clone has a single count. V usage is TRBV7-2 and J usage is TRBJ2-3; no reliable D call. There are 14 residues in the CDR3. V lost 0 bases and J lost 2, with 6 bases in between. The germline V gene encodes CDR1 SGHTA and CDR2 FQGNSA. The CDR3, as DNA: TGTGCCAGCAGCTTAGCGAGGCACACAGATACGCAGTATTTT. It encodes CASSLARHTDTQYF.

CDR3 region: CSARESGSAFF. In DNA form, the CDR3 reads TGCAGTGCTAGAGAATCTGGTAGCGCTTTCTTT. The gene calls are TRBV20-1 and TRBJ1-1; D is unclear. V was shortened by 0 bases and J by 11 bases, with 10 bases between the two germline ends. The CDR3 covers 11 residues. CDR1 and CDR2 (germline): DFQATT, SNEGSKA (reference sequence).

This chain connects TRBV28 to TRBJ1-6, with 7 nucleotides matching TRBD1. This CDR3 has 14 residues. J lost 11 bases, V lost 6 bases, and 10 bases had no gene match. The germline V gene encodes CDR1 MDHEN and CDR2 SYDVKM. CDR3 sequence: CASSYRGAGPPLHF. As DNA, the CDR3 is TGTGCCAGCAGCTACAGGGGCGCGGGGCCACCCCTCCACTTT.

The CDR3: CASSIGLAGDTGELFF. The CDR3 DNA is TGCGCCAGCAGCATAGGACTAGCGGGAGACACCGGGGAGCTGTTTTTT. The chain combines TRBV5-1 with TRBJ2-2; 13 bases map to TRBD2. CDR1 and CDR2 (germline): SGHRS, YFSETQ. The CDR3 extends over 16 amino acids. J lost 3 bases, V lost 4 bases, and 3 bases had no gene match.

The CDR3 is CASSDGGSKNIQYF. The CDR3 DNA sequence: TGCGCCAGCAGTGATGGAGGGTCCAAAAACATTCAGTACTTC. V usage is TRBV10-1 and J usage is TRBJ2-4; weak D call: TRBD2 (6 bases). The CDR3 sequence is 14 residues long. Trimming cost V 3 bases and J 2 bases, with 8 bases left between them. Germline loops: CDR1 WNHNN, CDR2 SYGVQD (reference sequence).

In its sample, this clone was seen once. The CDR3 DNA reads TGCAGCGTTATCCGGAGACTTATGAACACTGAAGCTTTCTTT. This sequence encodes CSVIRRLMNTEAFF. The chain couples TRBV29-1 to TRBJ1-1; D ambiguous. The CDR3 runs 14 residues. Trimming pared 5 bases from V and 0 bases from J, leaving 13 bases between. CDR1 SQVTM and CDR2 ANQGSEA come from the germline V gene.

The rearrangement uses TRBV6-6 and TRBJ2-2; TRBD1 aligns across 7 bases. After removal of 7 bases from V and 6 bases from J, the junction contained 8 bases not matched to a gene. Germline V CDR1 and CDR2: MNHNY, SVGAGI (reference sequence). The CDR3 runs 14 residues. The CDR3 region has the DNA TGTGCCAGCAAACAGGGGAATAAGGCCGGGGAGCTGTTTTTT. Protein: CASKQGNKAGELFF.

This clone appeared a single time. The chain links TRBV2 to TRBJ2-1; D call uncertain. This CDR3 contains 17 residues. Germline CDR1 SNHLY, CDR2 FYNNEI. The V gene lost 4 bases and the J gene lost 2 bases, with 18 bases spanning the gap. Here the CDR3 reads CASSANHLGQAYNEQFF. In nucleotides, the CDR3 is TGTGCCAGCAGTGCCAACCACCTAGGTCAAGCCTACAATGAGCAGTTCTTC.

V is TRBV7-3 and J is TRBJ1-2, with D perhaps TRBD1 (5 bases). V lost 4 bases and J lost 1, with 16 bases in between. Per the germline V gene, CDR1 is SGHTA and CDR2 is FQGTGA. This CDR3 spans 16 amino acids. CDR3 nucleotide sequence: TGTGCCAGCAGCTCAACGACGGGGGGGAGTAACTATGGCTACACCTTC. This codes for CASSSTTGGSNYGYTF. The whole variable domain, remainder taken from reference TRBV7-3 and TRBJ1-2, is GAGVSQTPSNKVTEKGKYVELRCDPISGHTALYWYRQSLGQGPEFLIYFQGTGAADDSGLPNDRFFAVRPEGSVSTLKIQRTERGDSAVYLCASSSTTGGSNYGYTFGSGTRLTVV.

V gene TRBV30 combines with J gene TRBJ1-1; possible D gene TRBD1, 6 bases. Between the trimmed V and J ends, which lost 0 bases and 10 bases, there was a span of 12 bases. This CDR3 comprises 12 residues. Germline loops: CDR1 GTSNPN, CDR2 SVGIG (reference sequence). The DNA of the CDR3 is TGTGCCTGGAGTGTATCAGGGGACGGAGCTTTCTTT. This codes for CAWSVSGDGAFF.

The chain couples TRBV5-1 to TRBJ2-1, with a tentative D call TRBD2 (5 bases). The CDR3 is 15 amino acids. Germline CDR1 and CDR2: SGHRS and YFSETQ. V gave up 0 bases and J gave up 4 bases, with 11 bases separating them. For the CDR3, the DNA is TGCGCCAGCAGCTTGGAACCGGGAAGTTACAATGAGCAGTTCTTC. Translating gives CASSLEPGSYNEQFF.

The V and J genes are TRBV5-4 and TRBJ2-1; 14 bases match TRBD2. The V and J ends lost 4 bases and 9 bases, in that order; junction bases with no gene match: 3. Per the germline V gene, CDR1 is SGHNT and CDR2 is YYREEE (reference sequence). The CDR3 totals 14 residues. Here the CDR3 DNA reads TGTGCCAGCAGCGGGACTAGCGGGAGCACTGAGCAGTTCTTC. Its protein product is CASSGTSGSTEQFF.

V is TRBV28 and J is TRBJ1-2; 7 bases fit TRBD1. The V segment lost 3 bases and the J segment 1 base; nucleotides outside the gene matches: 2. The CDR3 totals 14 residues. Per the germline V gene, CDR1 is MDHEN and CDR2 is SYDVKM. The CDR3 DNA follows: TGTGCCAGCAGTTTGACAGGGAGTAACTATGGCTACACCTTC. This codes for CASSLTGSNYGYTF.

The genes are TRBV12-2 and TRBJ2-1; TRBD1 reflects the table's D call only, with no check against the DNA. TRBV12-2 is recorded as a pseudogene. The CDR3 length is 14 residues. The CDR3 DNA reads as TGTGCAAGTCGCTTAGTGGAGAGACAGATCGAGCAGTTCTTC. Translated: CASRLVERQIEQFF.